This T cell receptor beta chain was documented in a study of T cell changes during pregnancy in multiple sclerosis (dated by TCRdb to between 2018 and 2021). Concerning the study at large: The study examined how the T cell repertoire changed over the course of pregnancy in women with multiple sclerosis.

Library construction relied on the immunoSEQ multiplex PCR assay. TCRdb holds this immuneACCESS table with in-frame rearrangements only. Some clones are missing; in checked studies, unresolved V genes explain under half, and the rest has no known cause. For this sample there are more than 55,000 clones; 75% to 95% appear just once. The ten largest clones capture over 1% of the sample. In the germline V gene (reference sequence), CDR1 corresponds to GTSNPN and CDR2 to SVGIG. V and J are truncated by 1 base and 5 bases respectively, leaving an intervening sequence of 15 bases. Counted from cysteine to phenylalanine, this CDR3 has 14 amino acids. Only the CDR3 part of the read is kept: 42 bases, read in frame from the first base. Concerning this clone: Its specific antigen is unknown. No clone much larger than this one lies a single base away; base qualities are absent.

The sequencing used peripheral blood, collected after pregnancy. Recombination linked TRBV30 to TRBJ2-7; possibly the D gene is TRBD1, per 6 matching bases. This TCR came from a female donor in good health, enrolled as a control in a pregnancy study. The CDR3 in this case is CAWSANLQGDEQYF. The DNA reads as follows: TGTGCCTGGAGTGCAAACTTACAGGGCGACGAGCAGTACTTC.